The clone carrying this T cell receptor (beta chain) has a handful of counts. No antigen is known for it. Genomic DNA acted as the template from which TCR beta VDJ combination and CDR3 sequence profiling were carried out. One entry per CDR3 protein results from TCRdb running MiXCR on the reads. In the table there are under 200,000 distinct CDR3 sequences, more than 45% of which are singletons. The sample is drawn from a study of CD8+CD57+ T cells in acquired aplastic anemia. Study information: Mean yield of DNA from sorted CD4+ and CD8+ cells was about 3.2 ug.

Germline CDR1 and CDR2: MNHEY and SMNVEV (reference sequence). Trimming pared 5 bases from V and 1 base from J, leaving 15 bases between. This CDR3 contains 16 residues. Study-wide results and caveats: Fewer than 35 CD8+ CDR3 sequences occurred in both the patients and the controls.

The authors sequenced patients whose flow cytometry had shown CD8+CD57+ cell expansion. The TCR sequence derives from a human donor with aplastic anemia. The sequencing sample was made of sorted CD4+, CD8+, or CD8+CD57+ T cells (not recorded which) from PBMCs. The genes are TRBV27 and TRBJ2-1; possibly TRBD1 for D (6 bases). The DNA for the CDR3 is TGTGCCAGCAGTCCCATGGGGGCTCTTTCCTACAATGAGCAGTTCTTC. Translated: CASSPMGALSYNEQFF.